The 4 T cell receptor beta chains presented below share a single source sample, sequenced in a study of T cells in Graves' hyperthyroidism and ophthalmopathy. Using RNA transcripts as the source, TCR beta CDR3 regions were amplified. First-round RT-PCR with HTBI primers amplified the TCR CDR3 region. Each CDR3 protein is one row after TCRdb ran MiXCR on the multiplex PCR reads. Among around 420,000 distinct CDR3 sequences listed, about 13% were seen once. The sequencing input was blood. All receptors derive from a woman between 18 and 30 years old with Graves' hyperthyroidism.

V usage is TRBV20-1 and J usage is TRBJ1-1, with 7 bases fitting TRBD1. This CDR3 has 14 amino acids. The germline V gene has CDR1 DFQATT and CDR2 SNEGSKA (reference sequence). V lost 1 base and J lost 4; bases outside the gene matches: 6. In nucleotides, the CDR3 is TGCAGTGCTAGAGGCGGGACAGCCGTCACTGAAGCTTTCTTT. Protein product: CSARGGTAVTEAFF.

Remarks on this clonotype: With a much larger clone just one base away, this may be a read error. V and J are TRBV6-9 and TRBJ2-1, with D perhaps TRBD1 or TRBD2 (5 bases each). The CDR3 length is 12 residues. The V gene's germline CDR1 is MNHGY and CDR2 SVAAGI. V lost 4 bases to trimming and J lost 10 bases, with 11 bases between them. CDR3 sequence (DNA): TGTGCCAGCAGTTCGAGGGGCGACGAGCAGTTCTTC. Translation: CASSSRGDEQFF.

A few counts support this clonotype. The rearrangement joins TRBV5-1 to TRBJ2-1, with D perhaps matching TRBD1 (6 bases). Germline V gives CDR1 SGHRS, CDR2 YFSETQ. This CDR3 is 11 amino acids long. Trimming took off 3 bases at V and 8 bases at J, with 6 bases between the two ends. DNA for the CDR3: TGCGCCAGCAGCTACAGGGATGAGCAGTTCTTC. The encoded protein is CASSYRDEQFF.

This clonotype was found many times. The chain has TRBV5-1 and TRBJ1-2, with a possible D match to TRBD1 (5 bases). The germline CDR1 and CDR2 sequences are SGHRS and YFSETQ. V was cut by 3 bases and J by 2 bases, with 11 bases left in between. CDR3 length: 14 amino acids. This chain's CDR3 is CASSSSGGNYGYTF. The CDR3 DNA reads TGCGCCAGCAGCTCCTCGGGGGGGAACTATGGCTACACCTTC.